This TCR beta chain appears in the sequencing data of a study of blood T cell repertoires in COVID-19. Study-level background: Acute and convalescent COVID-19 specimens originated in the United States, Italy and Spain. The analysed material was cDNA or gDNA that came from T cells, B-cell-depleted T cells, or PBMCs.

About this clone itself: One end of the junction is discordant with germline, which a read error may explain.

The authors' processing: Estimates of nucleated cell counts were drawn from the amplification of reference gene primers. Method: immunoSEQ multiplex PCR; TCRdb's copy keeps in-frame clones and lacks some. D and trimming were read from the DNA, whereas the V and J calls and clone size are those reported in that table. The table has under 300,000 clones, approximately 82% seen once; the top ten hold roughly 4.5%. Germline lookup yields CDR1 SSHAT and CDR2 FNYEAQ (reference sequence). The CDR3 has 14 residues. The sequenced material came from peripheral blood. This rearrangement joins TRBV7-7 to TRBJ2-1; 8 nucleotides agree with TRBD2. The receptor comes from a man aged 60 to 75 who had recovered from COVID-19. The CDR3 DNA follows: TGTGCTAGCAGCTTAGCGGGGAGTTACAATGAGCAGTTCTTC. This encodes CASSLAGSYNEQFF. Full variable domain (missing parts from reference TRBV7-7 and TRBJ2-1): GAGVSQSPRYKVTKRGQDVTLRCDPISSHATLYWYQQALGQGPEFLTYFNYEAQPDKSGLPSDRFSAERPEGSISTLTIQRTEQRDSAMYRCASSLAGSYNEQFFGPGTRLTVL.